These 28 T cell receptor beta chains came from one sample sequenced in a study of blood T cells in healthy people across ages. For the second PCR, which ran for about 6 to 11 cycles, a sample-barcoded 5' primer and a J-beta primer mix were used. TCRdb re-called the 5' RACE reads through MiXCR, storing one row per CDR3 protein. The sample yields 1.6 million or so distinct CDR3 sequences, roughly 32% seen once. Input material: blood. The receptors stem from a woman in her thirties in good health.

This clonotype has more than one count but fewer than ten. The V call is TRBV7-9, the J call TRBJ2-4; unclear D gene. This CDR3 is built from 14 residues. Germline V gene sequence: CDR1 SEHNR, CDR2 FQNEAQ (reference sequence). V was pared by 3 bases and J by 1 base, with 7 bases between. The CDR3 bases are TGTGCCAGCAGCTTGCCCCCCGCCAAAAACATTCAGTACTTC. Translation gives CASSLPPAKNIQYF. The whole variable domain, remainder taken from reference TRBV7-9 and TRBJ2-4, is DTGVSQNPRHKITKRGQNVTFRCDPISEHNRLYWYRQTLGQGPEFLTYFQNEAQLEKSRLLSDRFSAERPKGSFSTLEIQRTEQGDSAMYLCASSLPPAKNIQYFGAGTRLSVL.

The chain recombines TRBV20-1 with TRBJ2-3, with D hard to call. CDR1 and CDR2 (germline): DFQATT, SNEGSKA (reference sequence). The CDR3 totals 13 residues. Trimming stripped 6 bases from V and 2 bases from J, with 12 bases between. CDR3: CSASAPDTDTQYF. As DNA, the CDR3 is TGCAGTGCCTCTGCTCCCGACACAGATACGCAGTATTTT.

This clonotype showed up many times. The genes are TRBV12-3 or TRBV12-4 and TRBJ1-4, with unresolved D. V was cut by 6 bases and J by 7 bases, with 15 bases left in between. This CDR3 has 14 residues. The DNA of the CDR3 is TGTGCCAGCAGAACCAATAGGGAGGGTGAAAAACTGTTTTTT. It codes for CASRTNREGEKLFF.

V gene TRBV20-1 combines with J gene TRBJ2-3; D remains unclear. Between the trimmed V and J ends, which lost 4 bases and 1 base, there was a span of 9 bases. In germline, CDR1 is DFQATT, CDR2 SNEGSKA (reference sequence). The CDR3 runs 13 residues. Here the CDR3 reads CSATDIRTDTQYF. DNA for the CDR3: TGCAGTGCTACAGACATACGCACAGATACGCAGTATTTT.

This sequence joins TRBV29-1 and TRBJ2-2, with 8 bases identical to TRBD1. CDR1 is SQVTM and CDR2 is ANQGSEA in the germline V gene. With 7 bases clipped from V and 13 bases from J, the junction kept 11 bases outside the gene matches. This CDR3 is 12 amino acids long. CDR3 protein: CSAADRAGGLFF. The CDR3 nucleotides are TGCAGCGCCGCGGACAGGGCGGGTGGGCTGTTTTTT.

The CDR3 reads CATSPGLAGARQETQYF. The DNA for the CDR3 is TGTGCCACCAGTCCGGGACTAGCGGGGGCGAGACAAGAGACCCAGTACTTC. V is TRBV24-1 and J is TRBJ2-5, with 14 bases matching TRBD2. V shed 6 bases, J shed 2 bases, and the junction held 7 bases outside the gene matches. The CDR3 loop spans 17 amino acids. Germline CDR1 KGHDR, CDR2 SFDVKD.

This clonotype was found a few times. The CDR3 loop reads CSAPTGGPEAFF. CDR3 sequence (DNA): TGCAGTGCTCCGACAGGGGGGCCTGAAGCTTTCTTT. V usage is TRBV20-1 and J usage is TRBJ1-1; the match to TRBD1 covers 9 bases. Germline V lookup: CDR1 DFQATT, CDR2 SNEGSKA (reference sequence). The CDR3 covers 12 residues. With V trimmed by 5 bases and J by 6 bases, 4 bases remained unmatched.

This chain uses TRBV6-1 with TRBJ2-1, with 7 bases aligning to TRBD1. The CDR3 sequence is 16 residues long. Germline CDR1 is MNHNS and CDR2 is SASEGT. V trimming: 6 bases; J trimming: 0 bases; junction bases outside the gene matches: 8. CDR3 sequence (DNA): TGTGCCAGCAGGGTACTGACAGGGAACTCCTACAATGAGCAGTTCTTC. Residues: CASRVLTGNSYNEQFF.

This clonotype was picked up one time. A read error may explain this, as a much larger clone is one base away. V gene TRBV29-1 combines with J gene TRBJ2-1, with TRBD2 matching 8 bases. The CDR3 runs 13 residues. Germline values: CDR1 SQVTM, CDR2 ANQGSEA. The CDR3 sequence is CSVVGGAGNGQFF. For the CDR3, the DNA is TGCAGCGTTGTCGGGGGGGCCGGTAATGGGCAGTTCTTC.

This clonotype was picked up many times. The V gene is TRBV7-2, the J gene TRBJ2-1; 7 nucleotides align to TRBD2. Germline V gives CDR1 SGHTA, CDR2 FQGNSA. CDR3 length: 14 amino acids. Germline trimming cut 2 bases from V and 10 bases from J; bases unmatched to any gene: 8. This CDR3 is CASSLLRWEGEQFF. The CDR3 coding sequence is TGTGCCAGCAGCTTACTCAGGTGGGAGGGAGAGCAGTTCTTC.

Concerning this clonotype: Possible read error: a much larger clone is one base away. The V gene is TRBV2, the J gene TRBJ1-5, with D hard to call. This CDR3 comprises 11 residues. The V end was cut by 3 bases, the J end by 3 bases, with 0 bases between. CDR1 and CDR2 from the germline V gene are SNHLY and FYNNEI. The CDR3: CASSDNQPQHF. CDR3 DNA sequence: TGTGCCAGCAGTGACAATCAGCCCCAGCATTTT. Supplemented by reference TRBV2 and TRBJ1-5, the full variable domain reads EPEVTQTPSHQVTQMGQEVILRCVPISNHLYFYWYRQILGQKVEFLVSFYNNEISEKSEIFDDQFSVERPDGSNFTLKIRSTKLEDSAMYFCASSDNQPQHFGDGTRLSIL.

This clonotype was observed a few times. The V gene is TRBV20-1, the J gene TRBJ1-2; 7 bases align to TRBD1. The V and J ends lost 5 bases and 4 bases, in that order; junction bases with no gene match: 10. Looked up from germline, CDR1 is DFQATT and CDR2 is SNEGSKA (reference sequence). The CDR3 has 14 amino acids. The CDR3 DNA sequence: TGCAGTGCTCCCTACAGGAGACAGGGCTATGGCTACACCTTC. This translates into CSAPYRRQGYGYTF.

The CDR3 DNA reads TGTGCCAGCAGTTTAAGTCGGCAGACCAACCACGAGCAGTACTTC. This sequence encodes CASSLSRQTNHEQYF. The V gene is TRBV28, the J gene TRBJ2-4; D not resolved. The assigned J gene may be wrong: the sequence end matches TRBJ2-7 better. Germline CDR1 is MDHEN and CDR2 is SYDVKM. This CDR3 has 15 residues.

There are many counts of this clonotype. In nucleotides, the CDR3 is TGTGCCAGCAAAAATCTCCTAGGGGACGAGCAGTACTTC. This sequence encodes CASKNLLGDEQYF. The V gene is TRBV27, the J gene TRBJ2-7; maybe TRBD1 (5 bases). This CDR3 has 13 amino acids. V was cut by 7 bases and J by 5 bases, with 15 bases left in between. From germline, CDR1 is MNHEY and CDR2 SMNVEV (reference sequence).

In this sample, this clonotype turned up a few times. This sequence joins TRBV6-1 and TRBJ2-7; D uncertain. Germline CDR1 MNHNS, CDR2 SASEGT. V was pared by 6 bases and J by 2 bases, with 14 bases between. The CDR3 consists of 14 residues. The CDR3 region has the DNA TGTGCCAGCAGCACTATGATTGGGGCCTACGAGCAGTACTTC. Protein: CASSTMIGAYEQYF.

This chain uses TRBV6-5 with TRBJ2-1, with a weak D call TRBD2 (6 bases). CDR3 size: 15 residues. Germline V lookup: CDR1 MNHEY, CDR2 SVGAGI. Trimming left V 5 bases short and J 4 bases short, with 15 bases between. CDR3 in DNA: TGTGCCAGCAGTCCGTTAGCGGAGGTATACAATGAGCAGTTCTTC. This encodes CASSPLAEVYNEQFF.

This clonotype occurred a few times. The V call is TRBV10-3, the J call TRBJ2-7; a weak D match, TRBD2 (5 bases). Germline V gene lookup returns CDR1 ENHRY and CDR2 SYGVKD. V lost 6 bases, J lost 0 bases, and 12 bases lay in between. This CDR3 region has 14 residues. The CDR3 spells CAISVAQSSYEQYF. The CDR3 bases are TGTGCCATCAGCGTAGCGCAAAGCTCCTACGAGCAGTACTTC.

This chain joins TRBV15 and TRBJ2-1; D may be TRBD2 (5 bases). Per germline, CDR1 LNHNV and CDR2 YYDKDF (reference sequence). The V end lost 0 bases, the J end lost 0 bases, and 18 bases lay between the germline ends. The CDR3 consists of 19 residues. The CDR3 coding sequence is TGTGCCACCAGCAGAGATTGTGCGTGGGAGAGGAGCTCCTACAATGAGCAGTTCTTC. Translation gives CATSRDCAWERSSYNEQFF.

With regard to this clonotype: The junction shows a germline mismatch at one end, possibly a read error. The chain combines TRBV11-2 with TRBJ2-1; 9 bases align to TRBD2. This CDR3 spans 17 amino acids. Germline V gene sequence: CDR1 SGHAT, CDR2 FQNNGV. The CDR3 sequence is CASSLGVAGELYSEQFF. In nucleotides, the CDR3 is TGTGCCAGCAGCTTAGGGGTAGCGGGGGAACTATACAGTGAGCAGTTCTTC.

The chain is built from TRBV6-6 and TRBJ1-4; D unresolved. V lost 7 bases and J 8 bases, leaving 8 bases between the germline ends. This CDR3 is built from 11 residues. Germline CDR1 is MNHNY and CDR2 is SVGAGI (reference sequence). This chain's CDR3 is CASTSDEKLFF. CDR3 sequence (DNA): TGTGCCAGCACTTCGGACGAAAAACTGTTTTTT.

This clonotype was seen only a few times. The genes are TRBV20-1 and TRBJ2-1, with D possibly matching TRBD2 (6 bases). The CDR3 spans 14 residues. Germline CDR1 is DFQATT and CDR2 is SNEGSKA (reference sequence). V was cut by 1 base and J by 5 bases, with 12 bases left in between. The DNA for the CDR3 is TGCAGTGCTAGAGCTCTAGCGTGGGACAATGAGCAGTTCTTC. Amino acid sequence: CSARALAWDNEQFF.

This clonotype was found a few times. This CDR3 is CASSLAPLDSTSSSYEQYF. As DNA, the CDR3 is TGCGCCAGCAGCTTGGCCCCCCTAGACAGCACTAGTAGCTCCTACGAGCAGTACTTC. V and J are TRBV5-1 and TRBJ2-7; D may match TRBD1 or TRBD2 (5 bases each). Germline V gene lookup returns CDR1 SGHRS and CDR2 YFSETQ. Trimming pared 0 bases from V and 0 bases from J, leaving 22 bases between. The CDR3 is 19 residues long.

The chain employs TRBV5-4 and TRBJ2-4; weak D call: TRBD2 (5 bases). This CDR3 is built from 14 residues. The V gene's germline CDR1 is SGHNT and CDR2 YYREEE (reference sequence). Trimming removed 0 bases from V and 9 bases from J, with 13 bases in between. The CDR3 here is CASSLDSREAIQYF. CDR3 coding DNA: TGTGCCAGCAGCTTGGATTCGAGGGAAGCCATTCAGTACTTC.

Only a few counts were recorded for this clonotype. CDR3 nucleotides: TGTGCCAGCAGCGCACAGGGGTCGGGCAATCAGCCCCAGCATTTT. Residues: CASSAQGSGNQPQHF. V and J are TRBV7-9 and TRBJ1-5; 7 bases align to TRBD1. V shed 5 bases, J shed 2 bases, and the junction held 6 bases outside the gene matches. Germline CDR1 reads SEHNR; CDR2 reads FQNEAQ (reference sequence). The CDR3 loop spans 15 amino acids.

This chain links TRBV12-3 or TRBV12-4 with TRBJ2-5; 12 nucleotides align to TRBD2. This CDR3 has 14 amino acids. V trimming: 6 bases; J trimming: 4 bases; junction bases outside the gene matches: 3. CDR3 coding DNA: TGTGCCAGCAGAAGGGGACTAGCGGGAGAGACCCAGTACTTC. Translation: CASRRGLAGETQYF.

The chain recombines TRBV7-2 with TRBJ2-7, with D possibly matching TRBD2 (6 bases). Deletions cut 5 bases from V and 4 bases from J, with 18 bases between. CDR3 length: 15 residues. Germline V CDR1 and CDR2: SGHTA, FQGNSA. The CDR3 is CASSLSGLGMYEQYF. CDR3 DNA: TGTGCCAGCAGCCTATCGGGACTGGGAATGTACGAGCAGTACTTC.

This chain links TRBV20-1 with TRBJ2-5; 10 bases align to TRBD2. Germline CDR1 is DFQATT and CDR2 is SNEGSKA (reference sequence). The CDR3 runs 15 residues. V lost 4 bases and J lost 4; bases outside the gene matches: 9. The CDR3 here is CSAKASGSGRETQYF. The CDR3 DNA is TGCAGTGCTAAGGCTAGCGGGAGTGGTAGAGAGACCCAGTACTTC.

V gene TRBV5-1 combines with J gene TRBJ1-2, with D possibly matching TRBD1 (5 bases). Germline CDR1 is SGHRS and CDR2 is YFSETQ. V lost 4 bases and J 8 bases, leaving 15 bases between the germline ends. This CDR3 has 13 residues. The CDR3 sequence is CASSLRRGAGYTF. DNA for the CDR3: TGCGCCAGCAGCCTTAGGCGAGGGGCGGGCTACACCTTC.